The sequence of this T cell receptor beta chain was determined in a study of OX40 agonist ivuxolimab in advanced cancers. Study summary: Eligibility admitted prior anti-PD-1, anti-PD-L1 or anti-CTLA-4 therapy; 40% had some.

The CDR3 is 14 residues long. The V gene lost 0 bases and the J gene lost 2 bases, with 7 bases spanning the gap. Germline-derived CDR1 and CDR2 are MNHNY and SVGAGI (reference sequence). Study results and limitations: The average count of expanded clones was higher among CD8+ T cells than among CD4+.

With regard to this clone: Its antigen remains unidentified.

The repertoire was sequenced with immunoSEQ multiplex PCR; TCRdb's copy has only in-frame clones and lacks some. Altogether tens of thousands of clones are present, around 86% being singletons, with the ten largest covering roughly 0.35%. The clonotype was recovered from an adult with an advanced solid tumor such as melanoma, head and neck, liver or kidney cancer. This chain uses TRBV6-6 with TRBJ1-2; D might be TRBD1 (6 bases). The sample here was CD4+ or CD8+ T cells sorted from blood, taken in a trial of the OX40 agonist ivuxolimab. CDR3 region: CASSYSRGNYGYTF. The CDR3, as DNA: TGTGCCAGCAGTTACTCCAGGGGAAACTATGGCTACACCTTC.